This T cell receptor (beta chain) was identified in a study of T cells in Graves' hyperthyroidism and ophthalmopathy. Study-level background: Peripheral blood was secured at the point of initial diagnosis, before any treatment. Study-level findings and limits: Most clonotypes expanded in thyroid above 0.001 were likewise present in blood.

Using RNA transcripts as the source, TCR beta CDR3 regions were amplified. Researchers ran a first-round RT-PCR on the TCR CDR3 using the HTBI primer set. TCRdb processed the multiplex PCR reads anew with MiXCR; each CDR3 protein has one entry. The profile shows hundreds of thousands of distinct CDR3 sequences, approximately 13% of them singletons. Germline CDR1 reads DFQATT; CDR2 reads SNEGSKA (reference sequence). Losses at the gene ends were 3 bases for V and 7 bases for J; bases not matched to a gene: 14. The length of the CDR3 is 16 residues. Comment on this clonotype: Antigen unknown.

V is TRBV20-1 and J is TRBJ2-2; 7 bases map to TRBD2. The sequence came from a woman aged 18 to 35 with Graves' hyperthyroidism. The sample taken for sequencing was blood. This CDR3 reads CSASILVAGELGELFF. The CDR3 DNA follows: TGCAGTGCTAGTATTCTTGTGGCGGGAGAGCTCGGGGAGCTGTTTTTT.